A single sample gave rise to the 18 T cell receptor beta chains below, sequenced in a study of identical twins. TCRdb itself ran the 5' RACE reads through MiXCR, one entry per CDR3 protein. Among about 500,000 distinct CDR3 sequences listed, around an eighth were seen once. These sequences were also reported in another study, on yellow fever vaccine responses in identical twins.

The sequenced sample was CD4+ T cells sorted from blood. The source is a woman younger than 35 in good health.

In its sample, this clonotype was seen many times. The chain carries TRBV5-1 and TRBJ2-1; D unclear. CDR1 and CDR2 from the germline V gene are SGHRS and YFSETQ. There are 17 residues in the CDR3. V was cut by 0 bases and J by 3 bases, with 16 bases left in between. As DNA, the CDR3 is TGCGCCAGCAGCTTGGGTTCGTTGTACAGAAACTACAATGAGCAGTTCTTC. This encodes CASSLGSLYRNYNEQFF. Full variable domain (remainder filled in from reference TRBV5-1 and TRBJ2-1): KAGVTQTPRYLIKTRGQQVTLSCSPISGHRSVSWYQQTPGQGLQFLFEYFSETQRNKGNFPGRFSGRQFSNSRSEMNVSTLELGDSALYLCASSLGSLYRNYNEQFFGPGTRLTVL.

The chain has TRBV6-5 and TRBJ1-2; tentatively, D is TRBD1 (6 bases). The ends were cut back, 2 bases at V and 5 bases at J, with 12 bases in the middle. From germline, CDR1 is MNHEY and CDR2 SVGAGI. The CDR3 is made up of 14 amino acids. The chain's CDR3 is CASSYVAGEYGYTF. The CDR3 DNA is TGTGCCAGCAGTTACGTGGCAGGGGAGTATGGCTACACCTTC.

This clonotype was seen just once. V usage is TRBV20-1 and J usage is TRBJ2-3, with 10 nucleotides matching TRBD1. Germline assignment: CDR1 DFQATT and CDR2 SNEGSKA (reference sequence). After removal of 0 bases from V and 4 bases from J, the junction contained 7 bases not matched to a gene. This CDR3 contains 16 residues. The CDR3: CSARDPGTGASDTQYF. In DNA form, the CDR3 reads TGCAGTGCTAGAGATCCTGGGACAGGGGCTTCAGATACGCAGTATTTT.

Of note for this clonotype: The junction shows a germline mismatch at one end, possibly a read error. The V and J genes are TRBV7-2 and TRBJ2-1; D may be TRBD2 (6 bases). There are 16 residues in the CDR3. Germline CDR1 is SGHTA and CDR2 is FQGNSA. The CDR3 region has the DNA TGTGCCAACAGCTGGTCGTCGGGCGGGAAAAGCAATGAGCAGTTCTTC. It translates to CANSWSSGGKSNEQFF.

The chain has TRBV12-5 and TRBJ2-2; TRBD2 is a possible D gene (5 bases). Trimming left V 5 bases short and J 8 bases short, with 12 bases between. This CDR3 region has 13 residues. The V gene's germline CDR1 is LGHNT and CDR2 FRNRAP. The CDR3 sequence: CASGLSPGGELFF. The DNA for the CDR3 is TGTGCTAGTGGTCTATCTCCGGGAGGGGAGCTGTTTTTT.

Many counts were recorded for this clonotype. The chain couples TRBV28 to TRBJ1-4; the D is unclear. The germline CDR1 and CDR2 sequences are MDHEN and SYDVKM. The CDR3 is made up of 14 amino acids. Trimming shortened V by 6 bases and J by 0 bases, and 8 bases separated the two germline ends. The CDR3 region is CASSRLATNEKLFF. CDR3 DNA: TGTGCCAGCAGCCGTCTTGCAACTAATGAAAAACTGTTTTTT.

The chain couples TRBV10-1 to TRBJ2-3, with D possibly called TRBD1 or TRBD2 (5 bases each). With 0 bases removed from V and 11 bases from J, the gap between germline ends came to 12 bases. This CDR3 has 13 residues. Germline V gene lookup returns CDR1 WNHNN and CDR2 SYGVQD (reference sequence). DNA for the CDR3: TGCGCCAGCAGTGAGTCCGGGGCGCAAATGCAGTATTTT. Amino acids: CASSESGAQMQYF.

In its sample, this clonotype was seen many times. CDR3 sequence: CATSDRQGPSYEQYF. DNA for the CDR3: TGTGCCACCAGTGATCGACAGGGGCCCTCCTACGAGCAGTACTTC. The rearrangement uses TRBV24-1 and TRBJ2-7, with TRBD1 matching 8 bases. This CDR3 region has 15 residues. Germline CDR1 and CDR2: KGHDR and SFDVKD. The V gene end was trimmed by 3 bases and the J gene end by 0 bases; junction bases not matched to a gene: 3.

At least ten counts were recorded for this clonotype. The chain has TRBV12-3 or TRBV12-4 and TRBJ2-7; D is undetermined. This CDR3 region has 13 residues. V lost 2 bases to trimming and J lost 2 bases, with 7 bases between them. In DNA, the CDR3 is TGTGCCAGCAGTTTACAAGTGGCCTACGAGCAGTACTTC. Amino acid sequence: CASSLQVAYEQYF.

This rearrangement joins TRBV7-2 to TRBJ2-7; 9 bases are shared with TRBD2. V lost 2 bases and J lost 3; bases outside the gene matches: 5. This CDR3 spans 15 amino acids. Germline loops: CDR1 SGHTA, CDR2 FQGNSA. DNA of the CDR3: TGTGCCAGCAGCTTATCTAGCGGGACTATCTACGAGCAGTACTTC. Translating gives CASSLSSGTIYEQYF.

This clonotype has more than one count but fewer than ten. The chain links TRBV2 to TRBJ2-7; 8 positions agree with TRBD1. Germline V CDR1 and CDR2: SNHLY, FYNNEI. With 6 bases clipped from V and 0 bases from J, the junction kept 4 bases outside the gene matches. The length of the CDR3 is 14 residues. This CDR3 is CASRPDRGSYEQYF. The CDR3 region has the DNA TGTGCCAGCAGGCCCGACAGGGGCTCCTACGAGCAGTACTTC. The variable domain in full, with the rest retrieved from reference TRBV2 and TRBJ2-7, is EPEVTQTPSHQVTQMGQEVILRCVPISNHLYFYWYRQILGQKVEFLVSFYNNEISEKSEIFDDQFSVERPDGSNFTLKIRSTKLEDSAMYFCASRPDRGSYEQYFGPGTRLTVT.

This clonotype was seen only a few times. The V gene is TRBV30, the J gene TRBJ2-5, with D tentatively TRBD1 (6 bases). CDR1 is GTSNPN and CDR2 is SVGIG in the germline V gene (reference sequence). This CDR3 is 11 amino acids long. The CDR3, as DNA: TGTGCACAGGGTATTGGAGAGACCCAGTACTTC. Translation: CAQGIGETQYF.

This clonotype was seen ten or more times. This chain uses TRBV28 with TRBJ2-5; 8 bases line up with TRBD2. CDR1 and CDR2 from the germline V gene are MDHEN and SYDVKM. The CDR3 sequence is 14 residues long. Trimming at V came to 2 bases and at J to 4 bases, leaving 3 bases not matched to a gene. This CDR3 is CASSLSGSSETQYF. In nucleotides, the CDR3 is TGTGCCAGCAGTTTAAGCGGGAGTTCAGAGACCCAGTACTTC.

This clonotype was seen only a few times. This chain joins TRBV10-3 and TRBJ2-1, with TRBD2 as a possible D gene (6 bases). Germline V gene lookup returns CDR1 ENHRY and CDR2 SYGVKD. The V end lost 5 bases, the J end lost 8 bases, and 13 bases lay between the germline ends. The CDR3 has 13 residues. The CDR3 DNA follows: TGTGCCATCAGTACGGGAGTGGTCGATGAGCAGTTCTTC. Translation gives CAISTGVVDEQFF.

This clonotype was observed at least ten times. This sequence joins TRBV5-1 and TRBJ2-1; the match to TRBD2 covers 13 bases. The CDR3 contains 17 residues. Trimming cost V 6 bases and J 6 bases; bases outside gene matches: 12. Looked up from germline, CDR1 is SGHRS and CDR2 is YFSETQ. Written as DNA, the CDR3 is TGCGCCAGCACCTCCGGGACTAGCGGGGATTCCCGCAATGAGCAGTTCTTC. Translation: CASTSGTSGDSRNEQFF.

The chain links TRBV20-1 to TRBJ2-7; weak D call: TRBD2 (5 bases). Germline CDR1 and CDR2: DFQATT and SNEGSKA (reference sequence). This CDR3 has 13 amino acids. CDR3 DNA sequence: TGCAGCGCCACGACTATTCTTACCTACGAGCAGTACTTC. This translates into CSATTILTYEQYF.

The DNA of the CDR3 is TGTGCCAGCAGGGGACTGAGCAATGAAAAACTGTTTTTT. Amino acid sequence: CASRGLSNEKLFF. The J gene is TRBJ1-4, the V gene TRBV7-8, with D possibly being TRBD1 (5 bases). Germline V gene data show CDR1 as SGHVS and CDR2 as FQNEAQ. The CDR3 runs to 13 residues. V lost 6 bases to trimming and J lost 5 bases, with 10 bases between them.

This clonotype was observed at least ten times. This chain links TRBV27 with TRBJ2-7, with 9 bases lining up with TRBD2. The CDR3 is made up of 14 amino acids. Germline V gene data show CDR1 as MNHEY and CDR2 as SMNVEV (reference sequence). The V and J ends lost 3 bases and 4 bases, in that order; junction bases with no gene match: 4. The CDR3 DNA follows: TGTGCCAGCAGTTTTCTAGCGGGATCTTACGAGCAGTACTTC. Translation: CASSFLAGSYEQYF.